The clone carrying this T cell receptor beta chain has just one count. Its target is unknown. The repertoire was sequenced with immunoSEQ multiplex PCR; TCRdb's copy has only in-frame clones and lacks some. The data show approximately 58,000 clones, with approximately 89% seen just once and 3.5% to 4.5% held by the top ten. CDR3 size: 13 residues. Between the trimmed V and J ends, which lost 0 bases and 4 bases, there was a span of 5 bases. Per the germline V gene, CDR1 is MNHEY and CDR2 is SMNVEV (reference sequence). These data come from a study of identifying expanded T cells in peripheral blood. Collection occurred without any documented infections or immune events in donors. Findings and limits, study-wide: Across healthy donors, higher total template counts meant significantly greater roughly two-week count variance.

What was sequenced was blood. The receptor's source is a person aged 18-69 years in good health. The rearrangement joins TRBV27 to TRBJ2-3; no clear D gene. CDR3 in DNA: TGTGCCAGCAGTTTATCGCCTTCAGATACGCAGTATTTT. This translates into CASSLSPSDTQYF.